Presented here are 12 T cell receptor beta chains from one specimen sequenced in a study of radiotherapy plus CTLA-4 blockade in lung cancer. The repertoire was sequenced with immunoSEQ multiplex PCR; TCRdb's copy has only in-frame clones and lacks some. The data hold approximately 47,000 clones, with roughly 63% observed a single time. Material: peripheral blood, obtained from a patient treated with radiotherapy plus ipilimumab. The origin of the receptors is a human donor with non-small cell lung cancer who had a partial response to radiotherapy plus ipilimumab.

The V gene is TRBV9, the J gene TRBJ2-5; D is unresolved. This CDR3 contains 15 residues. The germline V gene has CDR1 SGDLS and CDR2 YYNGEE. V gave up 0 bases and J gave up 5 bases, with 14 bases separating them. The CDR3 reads CASSVGIEWWETQYF. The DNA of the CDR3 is TGTGCCAGCAGCGTAGGCATAGAGTGGTGGGAGACCCAGTACTTC. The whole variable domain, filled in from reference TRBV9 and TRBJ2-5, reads DSGVTQTPKHLITATGQRVTLRCSPRSGDLSVYWYQQSLDQGLQFLIQYYNGEERAKGNILERFSAQQFPDLHSELNLSSLELGDSALYFCASSVGIEWWETQYFGPGTRLLVL.

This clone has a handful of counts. DNA of the CDR3: TGTGCCAGCAGTGAAACGACAGTCTATAATTCACCCCTCCACTTT. Its translation is CASSETTVYNSPLHF. V and J are TRBV6-1 and TRBJ1-6, with D perhaps matching TRBD1 (5 bases). CDR3 length equals 15 residues. Germline loops: CDR1 MNHNS, CDR2 SASEGT. Trimming stripped 2 bases from V and 3 bases from J, with 8 bases between.

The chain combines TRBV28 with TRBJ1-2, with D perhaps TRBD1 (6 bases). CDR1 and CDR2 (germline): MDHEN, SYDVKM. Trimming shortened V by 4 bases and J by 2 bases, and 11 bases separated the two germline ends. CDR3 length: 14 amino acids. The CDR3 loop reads CASSSTGGNYGYTF. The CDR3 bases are TGTGCCAGCAGTTCGACAGGCGGCAACTATGGCTACACCTTC.

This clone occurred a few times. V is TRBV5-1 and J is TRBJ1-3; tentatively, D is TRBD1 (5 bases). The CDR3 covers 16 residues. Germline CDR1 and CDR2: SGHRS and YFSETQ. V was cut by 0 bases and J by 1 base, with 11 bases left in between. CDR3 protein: CASSLAGGTSGNTIYF. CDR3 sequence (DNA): TGCGCCAGCAGCTTGGCCGGGGGGACTTCTGGAAACACCATATATTTT.

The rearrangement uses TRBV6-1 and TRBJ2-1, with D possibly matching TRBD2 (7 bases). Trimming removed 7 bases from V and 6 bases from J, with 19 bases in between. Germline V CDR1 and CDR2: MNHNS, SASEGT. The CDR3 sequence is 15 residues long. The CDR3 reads CASINNQGGGNEQFF. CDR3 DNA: TGTGCCAGCATCAACAACCAGGGAGGGGGCAATGAGCAGTTCTTC.

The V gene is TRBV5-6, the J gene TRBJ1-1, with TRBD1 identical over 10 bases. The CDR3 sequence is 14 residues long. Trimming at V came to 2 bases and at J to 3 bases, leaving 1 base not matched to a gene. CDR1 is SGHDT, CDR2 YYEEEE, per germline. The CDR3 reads CASSFGQGDTEAFF. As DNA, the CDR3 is TGTGCCAGCAGCTTCGGACAGGGGGACACTGAAGCTTTCTTT.

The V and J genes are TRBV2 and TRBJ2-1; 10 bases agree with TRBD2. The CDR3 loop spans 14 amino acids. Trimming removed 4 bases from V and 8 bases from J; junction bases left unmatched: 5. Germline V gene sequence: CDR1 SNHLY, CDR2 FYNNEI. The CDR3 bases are TGTGCCAGCAGTGTAGTTCTAGCGGGAGATGAGCAGTTCTTC. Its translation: CASSVVLAGDEQFF.

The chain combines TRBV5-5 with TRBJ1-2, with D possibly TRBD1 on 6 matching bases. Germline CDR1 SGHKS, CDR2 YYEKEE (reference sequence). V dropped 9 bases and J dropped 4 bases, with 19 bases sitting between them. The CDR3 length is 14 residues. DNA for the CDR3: TGTGCCACTACGACGACAGGAGGTTCCTATGGCTACACCTTC. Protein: CATTTTGGSYGYTF. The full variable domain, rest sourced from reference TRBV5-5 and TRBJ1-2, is DAGVTQSPTHLIKTRGQQVTLRCSPISGHKSVSWYQQVLGQGPQFIFQYYEKEERGRGNFPDRFSARQFPNYSSELNVNALLLGDSALYLCATTTTGGSYGYTFGSGTRLTVV.

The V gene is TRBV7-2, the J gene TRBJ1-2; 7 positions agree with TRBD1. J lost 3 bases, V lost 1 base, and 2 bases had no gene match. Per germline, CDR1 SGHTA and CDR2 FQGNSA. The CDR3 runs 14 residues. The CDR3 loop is CASSLGGQYYGYTF. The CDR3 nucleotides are TGTGCCAGCAGCTTAGGGGGACAGTACTATGGCTACACCTTC.

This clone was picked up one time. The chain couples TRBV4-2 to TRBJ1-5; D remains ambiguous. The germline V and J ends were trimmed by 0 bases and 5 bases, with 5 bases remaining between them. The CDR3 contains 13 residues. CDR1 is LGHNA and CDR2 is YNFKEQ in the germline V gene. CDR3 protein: CASSQEPDQPQHF. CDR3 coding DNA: TGTGCCAGCAGCCAAGAACCGGATCAGCCCCAGCATTTT.

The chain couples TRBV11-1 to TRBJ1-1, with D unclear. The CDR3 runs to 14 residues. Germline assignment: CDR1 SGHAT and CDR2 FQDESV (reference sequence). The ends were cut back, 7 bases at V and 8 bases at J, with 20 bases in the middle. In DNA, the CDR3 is TGTGCCAGCACGCAGGCCACGTTTGAAACCGAAGCTTTCTTT. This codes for CASTQATFETEAFF.

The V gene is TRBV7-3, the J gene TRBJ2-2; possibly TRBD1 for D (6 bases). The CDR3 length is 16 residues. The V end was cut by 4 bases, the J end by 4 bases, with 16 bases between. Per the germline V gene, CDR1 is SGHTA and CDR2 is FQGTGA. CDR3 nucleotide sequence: TGTGCCAGCAGCTCCTCAGTCGACAGGAGCACCGGGGAGCTGTTTTTT. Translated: CASSSSVDRSTGELFF.